The clone carrying this T cell receptor beta chain was seen at least ten times. These data come from a study of Graves' ophthalmopathy and Graves' hyperthyroidism. Germline V lookup: CDR1 MNHNS, CDR2 SASEGT. The germline V and J ends were trimmed by 4 bases and 0 bases, with 10 bases remaining between them. The CDR3 contains 15 residues. RNA transcripts provided the template for amplifying TCR beta CDR3 regions. Investigators did first-round RT-PCR with HTBI primers, then second-round multiplex PCR. One entry per CDR3 protein results from TCRdb running MiXCR on the multiplex PCR reads. The sample holds roughly 400,000 distinct CDR3 sequences, just over 15% seen once.

This receptor was identified in a woman between 18 and 29 years old with stable Graves' hyperthyroidism. The rearrangement uses TRBV6-1 and TRBJ1-5; D might be TRBD1 (5 bases). Material for sequencing was peripheral blood. The CDR3 protein is CASSAQALSNQPQHF. The DNA for the CDR3 is TGTGCCAGCAGTGCACAGGCCCTTAGCAATCAGCCCCAGCATTTT.